The 30 T cell receptor beta chains in this list originate from one sample, sequenced in a study of blood T cell repertoires in COVID-19. Clones were read by immunoSEQ multiplex PCR, and TCRdb kept only the in-frame ones, dropping some. The sample consists of about 100,000 clones, 91% of them appearing once. The specimen was peripheral blood. Source of these receptors: a man aged 50-60 years with active COVID-19.

The chain couples TRBV4-1 to TRBJ2-1; 7 bases are shared with TRBD2. In germline, CDR1 is MGHRA, CDR2 YSYEKL. CDR3 length: 14 amino acids. J gave up 8 bases and V 2 bases, and 6 bases lay outside the gene matches. CDR3 sequence (DNA): TGCGCCAGCAGCCAACCCACTAGCGTGGATGAGCAGTTCTTC. It translates to CASSQPTSVDEQFF.

The genes are TRBV6-4 and TRBJ2-1; D unclear. Germline CDR1 is MRHNA and CDR2 is SNTAGT. The length of the CDR3 is 14 residues. Trimming pared 6 bases from V and 1 base from J, leaving 10 bases between. The CDR3 coding sequence is TGTGCCAGCAGGAGAGACATGTCCTACAATGAGCAGTTCTTC. Amino acid sequence: CASRRDMSYNEQFF.

Concerning this clone: Distinct nucleotide sequences in the sample also encode this CDR3. The chain has TRBV2 and TRBJ1-3, with no clear D. CDR1 SNHLY and CDR2 FYNNEI come from the germline V gene. The V and J ends lost 4 bases and 4 bases respectively, with 5 bases between them. There are 12 residues in the CDR3. The CDR3 DNA is TGTGCCAGCAGTGCATCAGGAAACACCATATATTTT. Translation: CASSASGNTIYF.

The V and J genes are TRBV19 and TRBJ1-5; D call uncertain. V was pared by 4 bases and J by 2 bases, with 12 bases between. The CDR3 has 15 amino acids. The V gene's germline CDR1 is LNHDA and CDR2 SQIVND (reference sequence). DNA for the CDR3: TGTGCCAGTAGTAGGCCGGGGAATGGCAATCAGCCCCAGCATTTT. Translation: CASSRPGNGNQPQHF.

V is TRBV5-6 and J is TRBJ2-1; TRBD1 agrees at 8 bases. The CDR3 runs 16 residues. Germline CDR1 and CDR2: SGHDT and YYEEEE. The trim removed 4 bases at V and 7 bases at J, leaving 13 bases unmatched. CDR3 coding DNA: TGTGCCAGCAGCAAGAAGGGACAGGCCTCCCGGAATGAGCAGTTCTTC. This codes for CASSKKGQASRNEQFF.

This chain links TRBV7-8 with TRBJ2-7, with TRBD2 matching 15 bases. CDR3 length equals 17 residues. Germline trimming cut 5 bases from V and 4 bases from J; bases unmatched to any gene: 9. Germline V gene lookup returns CDR1 SGHVS and CDR2 FQNEAQ. As DNA, the CDR3 is TGTGCCAGCAGCGCAGGACTAGCGGGAGGGCCAGGGTACGAGCAGTACGTC. Protein sequence: CASSAGLAGGPGYEQYV.

The genes are TRBV7-8 and TRBJ2-1; TRBD2 matches at 7 bases. The CDR3 totals 20 residues. V lost 2 bases, J lost 0 bases, and 16 bases stayed unmatched. The germline V gene encodes CDR1 SGHVS and CDR2 FQNEAQ. CDR3 sequence (DNA): TGTGCCAGCAGCTTAAACCCGCCGGGGAGGGCCCAAAGCTCCTACAATGAGCAGTTCTTC. This codes for CASSLNPPGRAQSSYNEQFF. Full variable domain (rest looked up from reference TRBV7-8 and TRBJ2-1): GAGVSQSPRYKVAKRGQDVALRCDPISGHVSLFWYQQALGQGPEFLTYFQNEAQLDKSGLPSDRFFAERPEGSVSTLKIQRTQQEDSAVYLCASSLNPPGRAQSSYNEQFFGPGTRLTVL.

This clone was seen only once. The chain links TRBV11-3 to TRBJ2-3; 13 bases fit TRBD2. CDR3 length: 17 residues. CDR1 and CDR2 from the germline V gene are SGHNT and YENEEA. J lost 2 bases, V lost 3 bases, and 5 bases had no gene match. CDR3 bases: TGTGCCAGCAGCTTGGGGACTAGCGGGGACAACACAGATACGCAGTATTTT. This sequence encodes CASSLGTSGDNTDTQYF. Filled out from reference TRBV11-3 and TRBJ2-3, the complete variable domain reads EAGVVQSPRYKIIEKKQPVAFWCNPISGHNTLYWYLQNLGQGPELLIRYENEEAVDDSQLPKDRFSAERLKGVDSTLKIQPAELGDSAVYLCASSLGTSGDNTDTQYFGPGTRLTVL.

V gene TRBV30 combines with J gene TRBJ2-5; D call uncertain. The germline CDR1 and CDR2 sequences are GTSNPN and SVGIG (reference sequence). This CDR3 has 12 residues. V was pared by 2 bases and J by 2 bases, with 6 bases between. In DNA, the CDR3 is TGTGCCTGGAGTTCACAGCAAGAGACCCAGTACTTC. This codes for CAWSSQQETQYF.

This chain joins TRBV6-2 or TRBV6-3 and TRBJ1-1, with 9 bases that match TRBD1. The CDR3 is made up of 16 amino acids. V shed 6 bases and J 1 base; nucleotides not matched to a gene: 9. Per the germline V gene, CDR1 is MNHEY and CDR2 is SVGEGT. In DNA form, the CDR3 reads TGTGCCAGCAGCCCTAAACAGGGGGCACAGAACACTGAAGCTTTCTTT. This translates into CASSPKQGAQNTEAFF.

The genes are TRBV7-6 and TRBJ1-6; TRBD1 matches 7 bases. V lost 7 bases and J lost 10; bases outside the gene matches: 10. The CDR3 is made up of 14 amino acids. The V gene's germline CDR1 is SGHVS and CDR2 FNYEAQ. In DNA, the CDR3 is TGTGCCAGCAAACCGACAGGGTCCCAATCACCCCTCCACTTT. Protein product: CASKPTGSQSPLHF.

In its sample, this clone was seen once. The rearrangement joins TRBV7-3 to TRBJ2-3; the D gene is possibly TRBD2 (6 bases). The V gene's germline CDR1 is SGHTA and CDR2 FQGTGA. V was cut by 0 bases and J by 2 bases, with 12 bases left in between. The CDR3 extends over 16 amino acids. The CDR3 here is CASSLTGRSPTDTQYF. The CDR3 DNA follows: TGTGCCAGCAGCTTAACAGGGAGGAGCCCCACAGATACGCAGTATTTT.

The CDR3 DNA sequence: TGTGCCAGCAGCCTCCGGGACACTCACTCCTACAATGAGCAGTTCTTC. Amino acids: CASSLRDTHSYNEQFF. The chain is built from TRBV11-2 and TRBJ2-1; D might be TRBD1 (6 bases). V dropped 5 bases and J dropped 0 bases, with 14 bases sitting between them. CDR1 is SGHAT, CDR2 FQNNGV, per germline. This CDR3 has 16 amino acids. Based on the CDR3 plus reference TRBV11-2 and TRBJ2-1, the full variable domain is EAGVAQSPRYKIIEKRQSVAFWCNPISGHATLYWYQQILGQGPKLLIQFQNNGVVDDSQLPKDRFSAERLKGVDSTLKIQPAKLEDSAVYLCASSLRDTHSYNEQFFGPGTRLTVL.

This clone showed up just once. Other nucleotide sequences from this sample produce the same CDR3. V is TRBV11-3 and J is TRBJ2-3; perhaps TRBD2 as D (5 bases). Trimming removed 1 base at V and 6 bases at J, with 5 bases between. The CDR3 loop spans 12 amino acids. Germline V lookup: CDR1 SGHNT, CDR2 YENEEA. The CDR3 protein is CASSLGRDTQYF. CDR3 bases: TGTGCCAGCAGCTTAGGGAGGGATACGCAGTATTTT.

The chain links TRBV7-9 to TRBJ2-3; D is possibly TRBD2 (5 bases). V lost 4 bases, J lost 6 bases, and 20 bases lay in between. The CDR3 is 16 residues long. Per germline, CDR1 SEHNR and CDR2 FQNEAQ (reference sequence). DNA for the CDR3: TGTGCCAGCAGCTCCGGCTGGGCGGGCGGCCGGGATACGCAGTATTTT. Translation: CASSSGWAGGRDTQYF.

The chain has TRBV6-5 and TRBJ2-1, with a weak D call TRBD1 (5 bases). V lost 6 bases and J lost 7, with 10 bases in between. Germline CDR1 is MNHEY and CDR2 is SVGAGI. The CDR3 has 12 residues. The CDR3 nucleotides read TGTGCCAGCAGCCCAGGGTGGAATGAGCAGTTCTTC. Amino acids: CASSPGWNEQFF.

J is TRBJ2-1 and V is TRBV5-6; a weak D match, TRBD2 (6 bases). This CDR3 is built from 17 residues. V lost 0 bases, J lost 4 bases, and 17 bases lay in between. CDR1 is SGHDT, CDR2 YYEEEE, per germline. For the CDR3, the DNA is TGTGCCAGCAGCTTGGTTTGGCGGGAAGCACCTTACAATGAGCAGTTCTTC. Encoded protein: CASSLVWREAPYNEQFF. Together with reference TRBV5-6 and TRBJ2-1, the CDR3 gives the full variable domain: DAGVTQSPTHLIKTRGQQVTLRCSPKSGHDTVSWYQQALGQGPQFIFQYYEEEERQRGNFPDRFSGHQFPNYSSELNVNALLLGDSALYLCASSLVWREAPYNEQFFGPGTRLTVL.

The J gene is TRBJ2-2, the V gene TRBV2; 9 nucleotides match TRBD2. CDR1 and CDR2 (germline): SNHLY, FYNNEI. The CDR3 runs 14 residues. Trimming cost V 6 bases and J 4 bases; bases outside gene matches: 3. CDR3 in DNA: TGTGCCAGCAGCGGACTAGCGCCCACCGGGGAGCTGTTTTTT. As protein: CASSGLAPTGELFF.

The chain employs TRBV19 and TRBJ2-6; a weak D match, TRBD1 (5 bases). V lost 7 bases and J 0 bases, leaving 22 bases between the germline ends. CDR3 length: 19 residues. Germline V gene data show CDR1 as LNHDA and CDR2 as SQIVND (reference sequence). In DNA, the CDR3 is TGTGCCAGTATTCTTCCATTTTTGACAGTTTACTCTGGGGCCAACGTCCTGACTTTC. This codes for CASILPFLTVYSGANVLTF.

V is TRBV5-1 and J is TRBJ2-7; 11 bases match TRBD2. With V trimmed by 4 bases and J by 2 bases, 5 bases remained unmatched. CDR1 is SGHRS, CDR2 YFSETQ, per germline. This CDR3 spans 15 amino acids. CDR3 residues: CASSPGLAGPYEQYF. The CDR3 DNA follows: TGCGCCAGCAGCCCCGGACTAGCGGGCCCCTACGAGCAGTACTTC. Filled out from reference TRBV5-1 and TRBJ2-7, the complete variable domain reads KAGVTQTPRYLIKTRGQQVTLSCSPISGHRSVSWYQQTPGQGLQFLFEYFSETQRNKGNFPGRFSGRQFSNSRSEMNVSTLELGDSALYLCASSPGLAGPYEQYFGPGTRLTVT.

The chain links TRBV7-9 to TRBJ1-2; no reliable D call. Germline assignment: CDR1 SEHNR and CDR2 FQNEAQ (reference sequence). Trimming stripped 1 base from V and 6 bases from J, with 12 bases between. The CDR3 covers 14 residues. CDR3 sequence reads: CASSLGVTGNGYTF. DNA of the CDR3: TGTGCCAGCAGCTTAGGAGTTACGGGGAATGGCTACACCTTC.

V gene TRBV7-2 combines with J gene TRBJ2-2; 8 nucleotides line up with TRBD1. V was pared by 2 bases and J by 4 bases, with 0 bases of the junction left unmatched. This CDR3 has 14 residues. Germline V gene sequence: CDR1 SGHTA, CDR2 FQGNSA. As DNA, the CDR3 is TGTGCCAGCAGCTTACAGGGGGCCACCGGGGAGCTGTTTTTT. Protein product: CASSLQGATGELFF.

The chain couples TRBV3-1 (or the pseudogene TRBV3-2) to TRBJ1-3; D gene unclear. This CDR3 spans 15 amino acids. The V gene's germline CDR1 is LGHDT and CDR2 YNNKEL (reference sequence). V dropped 2 bases and J dropped 0 bases, with 8 bases sitting between them. The CDR3 spells CASSQFTYSGNTIYF. The CDR3 nucleotides read TGTGCCAGCAGCCAATTCACCTACTCTGGAAACACCATATATTTT.

CDR3 in DNA: TGTGCCAGCAGTCCCGGACAGGGCTCCTATAATTCACCCCTCCACTTT. It yields the protein CASSPGQGSYNSPLHF. This rearrangement joins TRBV2 to TRBJ1-6; TRBD1 matches at 8 bases. The CDR3 loop spans 16 amino acids. Germline CDR1 SNHLY, CDR2 FYNNEI. V lost 5 bases and J lost 0; bases outside the gene matches: 3.

This chain joins TRBV11-1 and TRBJ2-2; no definite D call. V shed 2 bases and J shed 1 base, with 5 bases lying between them. This CDR3 spans 14 amino acids. The V gene's germline CDR1 is SGHAT and CDR2 FQDESV (reference sequence). The CDR3 protein is CASSLTGNTGELFF. The CDR3 nucleotides read TGTGCCAGCAGCTTAACCGGGAACACCGGGGAGCTGTTTTTT.

This clone was picked up one time. This rearrangement joins TRBV10-1 to TRBJ2-3; TRBD1 might be the D (5 bases). CDR3 length: 13 residues. Germline values: CDR1 WNHNN, CDR2 SYGVQD (reference sequence). V was clipped by 4 bases and J by 3 bases, with 8 bases between them. The CDR3: CASSGYRTDTQYF. The DNA of the CDR3 is TGCGCCAGCAGTGGATACAGGACAGATACGCAGTATTTT.

This clone was recorded only once. This chain uses TRBV28 with TRBJ1-4, with TRBD1 identical over 8 bases. J lost 6 bases, V lost 6 bases, and 9 bases had no gene match. This CDR3 has 15 residues. Germline values: CDR1 MDHEN, CDR2 SYDVKM. CDR3 sequence (DNA): TGTGCCAGCAGCGAACCAGGGGGCGCGTATGAAAAACTGTTTTTT. It codes for CASSEPGGAYEKLFF.

The chain recombines TRBV11-2 with TRBJ2-1, with 10 bases fitting TRBD1. This CDR3 spans 16 amino acids. From germline, CDR1 is SGHAT and CDR2 FQNNGV. The V gene end was trimmed by 4 bases and the J gene end by 3 bases; junction bases not matched to a gene: 6. The CDR3 here is CASSYGTGAFYNEQFF. The CDR3 bases are TGTGCCAGCAGCTATGGGACAGGGGCTTTCTACAATGAGCAGTTCTTC.

This clone was seen more than once but under ten times. V is TRBV7-3 and J is TRBJ2-5, with 7 bases matching TRBD2. From germline, CDR1 is SGHTA and CDR2 FQGTGA. V lost 4 bases to trimming and J lost 2 bases; unmatched junction nucleotides: 7. CDR3 length: 15 amino acids. The CDR3 loop is CASSSLGGRQETQYF. CDR3 sequence (DNA): TGTGCCAGCAGCTCCCTCGGGGGGAGACAAGAGACCCAGTACTTC.

The rearrangement uses TRBV2 and TRBJ2-3; TRBD2 aligns across 12 bases. Germline V lookup: CDR1 SNHLY, CDR2 FYNNEI. The V segment lost 7 bases and the J segment 13 bases; nucleotides outside the gene matches: 3. This CDR3 has 11 amino acids. The CDR3 reads CASTGLAGKYF. In DNA form, the CDR3 reads TGTGCCAGCACCGGACTAGCGGGGAAGTATTTT. Full variable domain (outside the CDR3, taken from reference TRBV2 and TRBJ2-3): EPEVTQTPSHQVTQMGQEVILRCVPISNHLYFYWYRQILGQKVEFLVSFYNNEISEKSEIFDDQFSVERPDGSNFTLKIRSTKLEDSAMYFCASTGLAGKYFGPGTRLTVL.